This TCR beta chain was found in a study of cytomegalovirus exposure and HLA in healthy donors. The trim removed 5 bases at V and 0 bases at J, leaving 7 bases unmatched. CDR1 is SEHNR and CDR2 is FQNEAQ in the germline V gene (reference sequence). The CDR3 spans 16 residues. Both 60 Vbeta primers and 13 Jbeta primers went into the PCR. Using immunoSEQ multiplex PCR, the repertoire was profiled, and TCRdb retains in-frame clones only, with some absent. The sample carries about 130,000 clones, 75% to 85% recorded once. In the case of this clone: Its antigen is not identified.

Whole-study results and caveats: In a later analysis, the majority of CMV-associated beta chains seemingly showed HLA restriction. Earlier analysis looked at TCR beta V segments, and most were productive about 90% or about 30% of the time. A later analysis showed HLA-associated TCR beta chains outstripping equally common others in clonal expansion. It was reported in a later analysis that an Asian-associated ancestry cluster showed fewer N-insertions than the roughly 670-donor mean.

Sequencing was done on a sample of PBMCs. The origin of this receptor is a man in his forties or fifties in good health and CMV-seronegative. The chain has TRBV7-9 and TRBJ1-3; 7 positions agree with TRBD1. CDR3 protein: CASSPRQGSSGNTIYF. CDR3 sequence (DNA): TGTGCCAGCAGCCCTAGACAGGGAAGCTCTGGAAACACCATATATTTT.